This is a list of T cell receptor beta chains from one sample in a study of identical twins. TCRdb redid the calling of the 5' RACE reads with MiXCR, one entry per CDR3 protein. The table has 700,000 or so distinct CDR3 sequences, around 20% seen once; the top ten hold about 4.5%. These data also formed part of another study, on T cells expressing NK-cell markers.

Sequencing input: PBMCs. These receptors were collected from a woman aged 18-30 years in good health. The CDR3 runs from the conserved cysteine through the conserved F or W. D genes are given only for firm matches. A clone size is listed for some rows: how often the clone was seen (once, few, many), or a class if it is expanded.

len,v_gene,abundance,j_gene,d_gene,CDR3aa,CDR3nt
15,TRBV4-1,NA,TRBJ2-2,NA,CASSRVGSGARELFF,TGCGCCAGCAGCCGGGTAGGATCAGGGGCACGGGAGCTGTTTTTT
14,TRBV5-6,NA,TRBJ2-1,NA,CASSTPTGSNEQFF,TGTGCCAGCAGCACCCCGACAGGATCCAATGAGCAGTTCTTC
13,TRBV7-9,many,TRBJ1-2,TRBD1,CASSWDRNQGYTF,TGTGCCAGCAGCTGGGACAGGAACCAGGGCTACACCTTC
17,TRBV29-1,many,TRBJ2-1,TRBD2,CSVMLLTSGRAYNEQFF,TGCAGCGTGATGCTTTTGACTAGCGGGAGAGCTTACAATGAGCAGTTCTTC
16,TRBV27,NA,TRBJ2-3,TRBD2,CASSPPGLVHTDTQYF,TGTGCCAGCAGTCCTCCTGGACTAGTCCACACAGATACGCAGTATTTT
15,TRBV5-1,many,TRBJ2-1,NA,CASSLATSSYNEQFF,TGCGCCAGCAGCTTGGCCACAAGCTCCTACAATGAGCAGTTCTTC
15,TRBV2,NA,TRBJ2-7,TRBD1,CASSEGGQGGYEQYF,TGTGCCAGCAGTGAAGGGGGACAGGGGGGATACGAGCAGTACTTC
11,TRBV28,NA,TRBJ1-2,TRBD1,CASRTGRGYTF,TGTGCCAGCAGGACAGGGCGTGGCTACACCTTC
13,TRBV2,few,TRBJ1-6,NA,CASRPGGDSPLHF,TGTGCCAGCAGACCTGGAGGAGATTCACCCCTCCACTTT
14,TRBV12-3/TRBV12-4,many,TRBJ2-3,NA,CASSLQLSTDTQYF,TGTGCCAGCAGTTTGCAGCTTAGCACAGATACGCAGTATTTT
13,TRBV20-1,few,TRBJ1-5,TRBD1,CSAETGAEQPQHF,TGCAGTGCCGAGACAGGGGCTGAGCAGCCCCAGCATTTT
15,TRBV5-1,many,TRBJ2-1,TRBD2,CASSLAGGGYNEQFF,TGCGCCAGCAGCCTCGCTGGGGGGGGTTACAATGAGCAGTTCTTC
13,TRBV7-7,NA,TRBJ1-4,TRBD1,CASSPDRDGKLFF,TGTGCTAGCAGCCCGGACAGGGACGGAAAACTGTTTTTT
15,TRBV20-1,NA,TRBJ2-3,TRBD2,CSARDLQGGSDTQYF,TGCAGTGCTAGAGATCTGCAGGGAGGGTCAGATACGCAGTATTTT
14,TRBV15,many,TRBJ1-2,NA,CATSRGAGAYGYTF,TGTGCCACCAGCAGAGGGGCAGGAGCCTATGGCTACACCTTC
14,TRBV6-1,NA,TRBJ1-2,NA,CASRRDTSNYGYTF,TGTGCCAGCAGACGGGACACTTCTAACTATGGCTACACCTTC
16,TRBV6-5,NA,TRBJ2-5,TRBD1,CASSYGDPTGFATQYF,TGTGCCAGCAGTTACGGGGACCCGACAGGGTTTGCGACCCAGTACTTC
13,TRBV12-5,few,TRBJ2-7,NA,CASGLVGDYEQYF,TGTGCTAGTGGTTTGGTTGGGGACTACGAGCAGTACTTC
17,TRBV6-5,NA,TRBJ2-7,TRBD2,CASSSPRGTSGGYEQYF,TGTGCCAGCAGTTCCCCTAGAGGGACTAGCGGCGGCTACGAGCAGTACTTC
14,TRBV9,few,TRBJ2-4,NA,CASSPARGQNIQYF,TGTGCCAGCAGCCCCGCCCGGGGTCAGAACATTCAGTACTTC
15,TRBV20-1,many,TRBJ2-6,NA,CSARDDPSGANVLTF,TGCAGTGCTAGAGACGACCCATCTGGGGCCAACGTCCTGACTTTC
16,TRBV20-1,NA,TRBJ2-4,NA,CSARDTGFGHQNIQYF,TGCAGTGCTAGAGATACGGGCTTCGGACACCAAAACATTCAGTACTTC
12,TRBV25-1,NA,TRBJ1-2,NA,CASSVGGIGYTF,TGTGCCAGCAGTGTGGGGGGTATCGGCTACACCTTC
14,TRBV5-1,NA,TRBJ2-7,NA,CASSFRPEPYEQYF,TGCGCCAGCAGCTTCAGACCAGAGCCCTACGAGCAGTACTTC
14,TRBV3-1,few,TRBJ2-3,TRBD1,CASSLEQGSDTQYF,TGTGCCAGCAGCCTCGAACAGGGGTCGGATACGCAGTATTTT
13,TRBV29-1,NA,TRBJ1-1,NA,CSVEETMNTEAFF,TGCAGCGTTGAGGAGACCATGAACACTGAAGCTTTCTTT
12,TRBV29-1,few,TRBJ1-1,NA,CSAQGLNTEAFF,TGCAGCGCCCAGGGTCTGAACACTGAAGCTTTCTTT
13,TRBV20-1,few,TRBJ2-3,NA,CSADSGATDTQYF,TGCAGTGCAGACTCCGGGGCCACAGATACGCAGTATTTT
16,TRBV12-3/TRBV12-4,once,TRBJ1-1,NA,CASSFLFGQGRAEAFF,TGTGCCAGCAGTTTCTTGTTCGGGCAGGGGAGGGCTGAAGCTTTCTTT
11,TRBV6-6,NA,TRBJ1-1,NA,CASNRGSEAFF,TGTGCCAGCAATCGGGGTTCCGAAGCTTTCTTT
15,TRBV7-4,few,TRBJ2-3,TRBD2,CASSQRRGSEDTQYF,TGTGCCAGCAGCCAGCGGCGCGGGAGCGAAGATACGCAGTATTTT
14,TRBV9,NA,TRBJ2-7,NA,CASSVGRGNYEQYF,TGTGCCAGCAGCGTAGGTAGAGGAAACTACGAGCAGTACTTC
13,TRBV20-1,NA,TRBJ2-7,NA,CSARSGLTYEQYF,TGCAGTGCTAGGTCGGGACTCACATACGAGCAGTACTTC
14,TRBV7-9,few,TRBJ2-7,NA,CASSPGRGNYEQYF,TGTGCCAGCAGCCCCGGTAGAGGGAACTACGAGCAGTACTTC
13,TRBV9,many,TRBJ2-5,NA,CASSAAPQETQYF,TGTGCCAGCAGCGCCGCGCCTCAAGAGACCCAGTACTTC
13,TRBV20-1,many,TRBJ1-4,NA,CSATRATNEKLFF,TGCAGTGCTACAAGAGCAACTAATGAAAAACTGTTTTTT
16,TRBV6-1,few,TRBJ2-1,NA,CASSLGGAIPNNEQFF,TGTGCCAGCAGTCTCGGAGGGGCTATTCCTAACAATGAGCAGTTCTTC
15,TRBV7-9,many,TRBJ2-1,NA,CASSLALAGYNEQFF,TGTGCCAGCAGCTTAGCCCTAGCAGGCTACAATGAGCAGTTCTTC
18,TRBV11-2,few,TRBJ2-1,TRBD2,CASSRLLAGASPYNEQFF,TGTGCCAGCAGCCGACTACTAGCGGGAGCTTCCCCCTACAATGAGCAGTTCTTC
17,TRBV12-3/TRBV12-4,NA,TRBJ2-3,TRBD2,CASSFWLRTSGTDTQYF,TGTGCCAGCAGTTTTTGGTTGCGGACTAGCGGCACAGATACGCAGTATTTT
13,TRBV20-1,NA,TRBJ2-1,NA,CSARDGTLKGEFF,TGCAGTGCTAGAGACGGGACCCTAAAAGGGGAGTTCTTC
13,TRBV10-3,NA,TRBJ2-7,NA,CALREPLGGEQYF,TGTGCCCTCAGGGAGCCCCTGGGAGGTGAGCAGTACTTC
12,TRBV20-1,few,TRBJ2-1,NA,CSASRAGFEQFF,TGCAGTGCCAGCCGGGCAGGGTTTGAGCAGTTCTTC
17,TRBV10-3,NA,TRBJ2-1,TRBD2,CAISESIGSGRIDEQFF,TGTGCCATCAGTGAGTCTATAGGTAGCGGGAGAATCGATGAGCAGTTCTTC
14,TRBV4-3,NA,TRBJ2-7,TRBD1,CAIPVGQGAYEQYF,TGCGCCATCCCGGTTGGACAGGGGGCCTACGAGCAGTACTTC
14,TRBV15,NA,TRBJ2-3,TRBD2,CATSFSGGRDTQYF,TGTGCCACCAGCTTTAGCGGGGGACGAGATACGCAGTATTTT
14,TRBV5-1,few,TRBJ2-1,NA,CASTIGGTYNEQFF,TGCGCCAGCACTATAGGAGGGACTTACAATGAGCAGTTCTTC
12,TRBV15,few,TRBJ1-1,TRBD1,CAIQRQGTEAFF,TGTGCCATCCAAAGACAGGGCACTGAAGCTTTCTTT
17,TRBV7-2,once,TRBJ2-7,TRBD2,CASSLWGLAGGIAEQYF,TGTGCCAGCAGCCTTTGGGGACTAGCGGGGGGGATCGCCGAGCAGTACTTC
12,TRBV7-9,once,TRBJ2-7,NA,CASSLAQAEQYF,TGTGCCAGCAGCTTAGCGCAGGCGGAGCAGTACTTC
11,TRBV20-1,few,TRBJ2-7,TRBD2,CSAHAGVEQYF,TGCAGTGCACATGCGGGGGTCGAGCAGTACTTC
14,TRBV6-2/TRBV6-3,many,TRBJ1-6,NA,CASRDRINNSPLHF,TGTGCCAGCAGAGACAGGATAAATAATTCACCCCTCCACTTT
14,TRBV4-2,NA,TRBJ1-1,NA,CASSQDGQNTEAFF,TGTGCCAGCAGCCAAGACGGGCAGAACACTGAAGCTTTCTTT
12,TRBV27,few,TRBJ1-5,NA,CASRGYNQPQHF,TGTGCCAGCAGGGGTTACAATCAGCCCCAGCATTTT
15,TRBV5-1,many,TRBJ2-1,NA,CASSLPGKGYNEQFF,TGCGCCAGCAGCTTGCCAGGGAAAGGTTACAATGAGCAGTTCTTC